Described below is a single T cell receptor (beta chain) sequence and its context. This sample is part of a study of blood T cell repertoires in COVID-19. Overall study context: COVID-19 samples from acute and convalescent phases originated in the United States, Italy and Spain. In each case, the material was cDNA or gDNA derived from T cells, B-cell-depleted T cells, or PBMCs.

In the original analysis: The assay estimated nucleated cells by amplifying reference gene primers. The table came from immunoSEQ multiplex PCR; TCRdb's copy has only in-frame clones and leaves some out. The D gene and trimming were derived from the DNA, and the V and J assignments and clone size from that table. The sample has approximately 220,000 clones; around 86% are singletons. The CDR3 has 17 amino acids. The junction had 10 bases not matched to a gene; V was cut back by 5 bases and J by 0 bases. CDR1 is MNHNY, CDR2 SVGAGI, per germline (reference sequence). This chain uses TRBV6-6 with TRBJ1-1, with 9 bases aligning to TRBD1. Specimen: peripheral blood. The clonotype originates from a man aged 60-69 years with acute or convalescent COVID-19. The CDR3 protein is CASSPRDRVYMNTEAFF. The CDR3 DNA follows: TGTGCCAGCAGTCCCCGGGACAGGGTTTACATGAACACTGAAGCTTTCTTT.